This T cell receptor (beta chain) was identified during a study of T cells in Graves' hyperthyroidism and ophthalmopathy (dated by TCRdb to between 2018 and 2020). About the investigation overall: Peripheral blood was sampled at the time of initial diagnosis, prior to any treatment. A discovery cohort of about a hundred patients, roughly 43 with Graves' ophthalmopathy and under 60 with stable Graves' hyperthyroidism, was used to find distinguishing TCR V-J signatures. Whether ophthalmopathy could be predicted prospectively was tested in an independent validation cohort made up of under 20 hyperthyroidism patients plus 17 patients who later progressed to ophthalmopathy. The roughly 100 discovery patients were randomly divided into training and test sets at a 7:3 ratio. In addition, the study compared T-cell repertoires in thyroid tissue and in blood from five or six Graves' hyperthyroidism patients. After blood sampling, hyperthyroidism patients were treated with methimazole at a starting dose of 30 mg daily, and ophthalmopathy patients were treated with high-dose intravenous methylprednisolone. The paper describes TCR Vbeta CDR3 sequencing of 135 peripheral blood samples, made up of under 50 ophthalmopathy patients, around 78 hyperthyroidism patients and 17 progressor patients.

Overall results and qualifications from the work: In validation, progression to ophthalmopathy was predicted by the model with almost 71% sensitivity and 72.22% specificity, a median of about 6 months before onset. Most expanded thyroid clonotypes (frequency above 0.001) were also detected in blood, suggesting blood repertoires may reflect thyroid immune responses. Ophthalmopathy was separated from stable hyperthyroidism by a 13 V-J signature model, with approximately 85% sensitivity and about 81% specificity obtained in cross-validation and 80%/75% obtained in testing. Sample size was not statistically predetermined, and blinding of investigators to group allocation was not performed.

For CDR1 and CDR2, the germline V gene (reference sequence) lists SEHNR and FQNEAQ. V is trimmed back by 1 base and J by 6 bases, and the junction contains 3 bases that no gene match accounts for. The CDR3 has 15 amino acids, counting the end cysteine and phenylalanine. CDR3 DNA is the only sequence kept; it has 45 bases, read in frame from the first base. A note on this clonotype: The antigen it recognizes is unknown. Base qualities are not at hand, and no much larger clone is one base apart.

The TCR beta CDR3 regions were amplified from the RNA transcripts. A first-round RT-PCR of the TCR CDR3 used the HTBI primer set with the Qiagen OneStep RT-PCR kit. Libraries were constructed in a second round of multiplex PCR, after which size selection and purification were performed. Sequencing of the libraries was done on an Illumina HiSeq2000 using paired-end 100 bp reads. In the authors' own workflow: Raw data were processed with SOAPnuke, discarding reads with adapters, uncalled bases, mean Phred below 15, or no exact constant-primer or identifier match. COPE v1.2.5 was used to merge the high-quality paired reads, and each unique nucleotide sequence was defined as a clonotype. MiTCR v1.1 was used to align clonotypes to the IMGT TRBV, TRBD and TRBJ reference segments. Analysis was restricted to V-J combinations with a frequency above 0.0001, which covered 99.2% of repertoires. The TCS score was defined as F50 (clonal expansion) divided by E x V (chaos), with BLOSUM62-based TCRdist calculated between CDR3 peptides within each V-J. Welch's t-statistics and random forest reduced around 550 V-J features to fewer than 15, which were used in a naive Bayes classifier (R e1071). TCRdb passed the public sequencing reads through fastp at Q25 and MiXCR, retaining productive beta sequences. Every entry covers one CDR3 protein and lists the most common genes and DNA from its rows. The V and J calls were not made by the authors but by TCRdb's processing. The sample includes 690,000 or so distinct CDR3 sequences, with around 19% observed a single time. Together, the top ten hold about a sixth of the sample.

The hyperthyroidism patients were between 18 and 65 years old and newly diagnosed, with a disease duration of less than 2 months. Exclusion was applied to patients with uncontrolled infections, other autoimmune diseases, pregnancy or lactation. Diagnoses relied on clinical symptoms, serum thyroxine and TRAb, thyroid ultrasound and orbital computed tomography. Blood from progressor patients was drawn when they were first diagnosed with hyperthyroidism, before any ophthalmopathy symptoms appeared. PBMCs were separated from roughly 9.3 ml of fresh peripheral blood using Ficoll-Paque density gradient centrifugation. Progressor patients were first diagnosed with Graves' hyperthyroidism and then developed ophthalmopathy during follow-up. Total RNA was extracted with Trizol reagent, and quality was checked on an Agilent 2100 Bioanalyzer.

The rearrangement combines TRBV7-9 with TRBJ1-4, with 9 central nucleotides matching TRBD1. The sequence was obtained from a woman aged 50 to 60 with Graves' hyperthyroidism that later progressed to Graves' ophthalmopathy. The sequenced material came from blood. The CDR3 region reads CASSLDGTGYEKLFF. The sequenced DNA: TGTGCCAGCAGCTTAGACGGGACAGGGTATGAAAAACTGTTTTTT.